The entry that follows covers one TCR beta chain sequence. The sample originates from a study of shared T cell receptors in the human thymus. The table came from immunoSEQ multiplex PCR; TCRdb's copy has only in-frame clones and leaves some out. The sample holds more than 550,000 clones, over 75% seen once. This CDR3 has 18 residues. In germline, CDR1 is SGHTA, CDR2 FQGNSA. The J segment lost 3 bases and the V segment lost 5 bases, leaving 16 bases of the junction unmatched. The same data also contributed to another study, on human thymus T cells. That paper notes: Corrective cardiac surgery supplied the resected thymus tissue.

The clonotype originates from a girl in the first two years of life with a congenital heart defect. The chain is built from TRBV7-2 and TRBJ1-5, with TRBD1 matching 7 bases. The specimen sequenced was thymocytes. Here the CDR3 DNA reads TGTGCCAGCAGCATCGGGGCTATAAGGAGGGGGCTCAATCAGCCCCAGCATTTT. Its protein is CASSIGAIRRGLNQPQHF.